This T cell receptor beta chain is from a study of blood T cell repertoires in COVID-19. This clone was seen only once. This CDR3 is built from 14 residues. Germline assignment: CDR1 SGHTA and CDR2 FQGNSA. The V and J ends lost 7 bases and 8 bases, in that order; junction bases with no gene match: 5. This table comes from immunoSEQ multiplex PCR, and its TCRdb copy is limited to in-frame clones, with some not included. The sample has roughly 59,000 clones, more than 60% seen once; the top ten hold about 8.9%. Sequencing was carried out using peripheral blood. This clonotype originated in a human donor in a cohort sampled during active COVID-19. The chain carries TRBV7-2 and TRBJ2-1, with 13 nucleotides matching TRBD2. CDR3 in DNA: TGTGCCAGCACCACTAGCGGGAGGGTCTATGAGCAGTTCTTC. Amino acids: CASTTSGRVYEQFF.